The 20 T cell receptor beta chains given below trace back to one sample, sequenced in a study of cytomegalovirus exposure and HLA in healthy donors. The PCR made use of 60 Vbeta and 13 Jbeta primers. Data came from immunoSEQ multiplex PCR; TCRdb stores just in-frame clones and leaves some out. The sample consists of 160,000 or so clones, about 75% of them appearing once. The sequenced material came from PBMCs. These receptors were collected from a man aged 40-50 years in good health and CMV-seropositive.

This clone showed up just a few times. The chain has TRBV9 and TRBJ2-2; D gene ambiguous. Trimming cost V 4 bases and J 7 bases, with 8 bases left between them. Germline V CDR1 and CDR2: SGDLS, YYNGEE. The CDR3 consists of 12 residues. DNA of the CDR3: TGTGCCAGCAGCCCCCGCGGCGGGGAGCTGTTTTTT. This sequence encodes CASSPRGGELFF.

The chain uses TRBV27 and TRBJ1-2; D is perhaps TRBD1 (5 bases). CDR1 and CDR2 from the germline V gene are MNHEY and SMNVEV (reference sequence). The CDR3 is 15 residues long. Trimming left V 5 bases short and J 4 bases short, with 17 bases between. CDR3 amino acids: CASSPRPDRLYGYTF. As DNA, the CDR3 is TGTGCCAGCAGTCCCCGACCCGACAGACTCTATGGCTACACCTTC.

This rearrangement joins TRBV28 to TRBJ1-2; D is possibly TRBD1 (5 bases). Germline CDR1 is MDHEN and CDR2 is SYDVKM. Trimming took off 3 bases at V and 8 bases at J, with 22 bases between the two ends. The CDR3 is made up of 16 amino acids. The CDR3 protein is CASSLSTRGNKRGYTF. The CDR3 coding sequence is TGTGCCAGCAGTTTGTCCACGCGGGGGAATAAGCGCGGCTACACCTTC.

This clone has only one observation. The chain couples TRBV28 to TRBJ1-2; no clear D. CDR3 length: 12 residues. V shed 6 bases and J shed 8 bases, with 13 bases lying between them. Germline V gives CDR1 MDHEN, CDR2 SYDVKM. The CDR3 nucleotides are TGTGCCAGCAGGGCGGCAGCGGCCGGCTACACCTTC. Its translation is CASRAAAAGYTF.

CDR3 sequence: CASSPRDRHNEQFF. CDR3 DNA: TGTGCCAGCAGCCCGCGGGACAGGCACAATGAGCAGTTCTTC. The V call is TRBV11-3, the J call TRBJ2-1; 8 nucleotides agree with TRBD1. V shed 5 bases, J shed 5 bases, and the junction held 5 bases outside the gene matches. The CDR3 extends over 14 amino acids. Germline loops: CDR1 SGHNT, CDR2 YENEEA. Combining the CDR3 with reference TRBV11-3 and TRBJ2-1 gives the whole variable domain EAGVVQSPRYKIIEKKQPVAFWCNPISGHNTLYWYLQNLGQGPELLIRYENEEAVDDSQLPKDRFSAERLKGVDSTLKIQPAELGDSAVYLCASSPRDRHNEQFFGPGTRLTVL.

This clone has more than one count but fewer than ten. The V call is TRBV19, the J call TRBJ2-5; TRBD1 is a possible D gene (5 bases). This CDR3 comprises 17 residues. With 2 bases removed from V and 1 base from J, the gap between germline ends came to 17 bases. From germline, CDR1 is LNHDA and CDR2 SQIVND (reference sequence). CDR3 region: CASSISRWEGVQETQYF. The CDR3 DNA reads TGTGCCAGTAGTATAAGTCGGTGGGAAGGGGTCCAAGAGACCCAGTACTTC.

The CDR3 spells CASSSYGGYGYTF. CDR3 nucleotides: TGTGCCAGCAGCTCCTATGGCGGCTATGGCTACACCTTC. The chain employs TRBV7-2 and TRBJ1-2, with no clear D. V dropped 4 bases and J dropped 4 bases, with 10 bases sitting between them. The CDR3 is 13 residues long. CDR1 SGHTA and CDR2 FQGNSA come from the germline V gene.

The chain has TRBV28 and TRBJ1-4; D gene uncertain. Trimming stripped 5 bases from V and 2 bases from J, with 12 bases between. CDR3 size: 15 residues. Germline CDR1 and CDR2: MDHEN and SYDVKM. The CDR3 reads CASSPLGLTNEKLFF. Here the CDR3 DNA reads TGTGCCAGCAGTCCCCTCGGGTTGACTAATGAAAAACTGTTTTTT.

The genes are TRBV2 and TRBJ1-2; 8 bases match TRBD1. V dropped 6 bases and J dropped 9; count of bases not matched to a gene: 12. Germline CDR1 is SNHLY and CDR2 is FYNNEI. The CDR3 loop spans 14 amino acids. The DNA for the CDR3 is TGTGCCAGCAGCCCAGGGGGCAGTGGATCTAGCTACACCTTC. Amino acids: CASSPGGSGSSYTF.

This chain uses TRBV11-3 with TRBJ2-1; 10 positions agree with TRBD2. Trimming removed 5 bases from V and 4 bases from J; junction bases left unmatched: 8. This CDR3 region has 16 residues. Looked up from germline, CDR1 is SGHNT and CDR2 is YENEEA. The CDR3 DNA sequence: TGTGCCAGCAGCCCCCGTGGACTAGCGGATTACAATGAGCAGTTCTTC. This translates into CASSPRGLADYNEQFF.

J is TRBJ2-7 and V is TRBV4-1; TRBD1 agrees at 8 bases. The CDR3 is 16 amino acids. Germline V CDR1 and CDR2: MGHRA, YSYEKL. V shed 4 bases, J shed 5 bases, and the junction held 13 bases outside the gene matches. CDR3 region: CASSLSQDRDPHEQYF. In DNA form, the CDR3 reads TGCGCCAGCAGCCTCTCTCAGGACAGGGACCCTCACGAGCAGTACTTC.

The V call is TRBV6-1, the J call TRBJ2-7; 8 bases line up with TRBD1. Germline V CDR1 and CDR2: MNHNS, SASEGT. With V trimmed by 6 bases and J by 6 bases, 7 bases remained unmatched. CDR3 length equals 13 residues. The CDR3 DNA reads TGTGCCAGCAGGGGACAGGTGTTCGGCGAGCAGTACTTC. It translates to CASRGQVFGEQYF.

This chain connects TRBV27 to TRBJ2-1; 7 bases are a match to TRBD1. CDR1 MNHEY and CDR2 SMNVEV come from the germline V gene (reference sequence). This CDR3 is 16 amino acids long. The junction had 6 bases not matched to a gene; V was cut back by 4 bases and J by 0 bases. CDR3 DNA sequence: TGTGCCAGCAGTTCACCGACAGGGAGCTCCTACAATGAGCAGTTCTTC. Its protein product is CASSSPTGSSYNEQFF.

The table lists this clone with a few counts. The chain carries TRBV28 and TRBJ1-3, with TRBD1 matching over 10 bases. The germline V gene has CDR1 MDHEN and CDR2 SYDVKM. After removal of 7 bases from V and 2 bases from J, the junction contained 11 bases not matched to a gene. The CDR3 is 17 amino acids. The DNA of the CDR3 is TGTGCCAGCACGTCCGGGACAGGGGATTTTCCTGGAAACACCATATATTTT. It translates to CASTSGTGDFPGNTIYF.

The chain combines TRBV6-1 with TRBJ2-3, with 9 nucleotides matching TRBD1. V trimming: 5 bases; J trimming: 4 bases; junction bases outside the gene matches: 1. Germline V lookup: CDR1 MNHNS, CDR2 SASEGT. CDR3 size: 13 residues. The CDR3 DNA reads TGTGCCAGCAGTAGACAGGGGGCAGATACGCAGTATTTT. Translating it yields CASSRQGADTQYF.

The rearrangement joins TRBV11-3 to TRBJ1-1; D is perhaps TRBD1 (5 bases). V lost 5 bases, J lost 5 bases, and 12 bases lay in between. CDR1 is SGHNT and CDR2 is YENEEA in the germline V gene. The CDR3 has 13 amino acids. The CDR3 reads CASSNARGTEAFF. The CDR3 DNA sequence: TGTGCCAGCAGCAATGCTAGGGGTACTGAAGCTTTCTTT.

The rearrangement uses TRBV28 and TRBJ2-5, with TRBD2 matching 7 bases. Unmatched junction bases numbered 6, after V lost 3 bases and J lost 5 bases. Germline-derived CDR1 and CDR2 are MDHEN and SYDVKM. There are 14 residues in the CDR3. The CDR3 here is CASSLSGKVETQYF. The CDR3, as DNA: TGTGCCAGCAGTTTGAGCGGGAAGGTGGAGACCCAGTACTTC.

The rearrangement joins TRBV5-1 to TRBJ2-1; 10 nucleotides agree with TRBD2. The V and J ends lost 4 bases and 3 bases, in that order; junction bases with no gene match: 7. The CDR3 runs 16 residues. The germline CDR1 and CDR2 sequences are SGHRS and YFSETQ. As DNA, the CDR3 is TGCGCCAGCAGCCCGACTTGGACTAGCGGCTACAATGAGCAGTTCTTC. It translates to CASSPTWTSGYNEQFF.

This clone was counted a few times. The V gene is TRBV27, the J gene TRBJ2-5; 10 bases map to TRBD1. J was trimmed by 2 bases and V by 3 bases; bases with no gene match: 3. CDR3 length equals 15 residues. Germline V lookup: CDR1 MNHEY, CDR2 SMNVEV (reference sequence). CDR3 bases: TGTGCCAGCAGTTTTTCGGGACAGGGGCAAGAGACCCAGTACTTC. Its protein product is CASSFSGQGQETQYF.

The chain recombines TRBV28 with TRBJ2-7; D perhaps matches TRBD2 (7 bases). Trimming removed 5 bases at V and 4 bases at J, with 18 bases between. The germline V gene encodes CDR1 MDHEN and CDR2 SYDVKM. The CDR3 covers 15 residues. The CDR3 DNA reads TGTGCCAGCAGTCTTAGGGGGGGATTTGGTTACGAGCAGTACTTC. Translation gives CASSLRGGFGYEQYF.